Below are 16 T cell receptor beta chains sequenced from a single sample in a study of T cells in Graves' hyperthyroidism and ophthalmopathy. Template material for amplifying TCR beta CDR3 regions consisted of RNA transcripts. Researchers ran a first-round RT-PCR on the TCR CDR3 using the HTBI primer set. TCRdb analysed the multiplex PCR reads with MiXCR anew, one entry per CDR3 protein. The repertoire holds 220,000 or so distinct CDR3 sequences, with 16% as singletons. Material for sequencing was blood. The receptors here all came from a woman aged 18-30 years with Graves' ophthalmopathy.

This clonotype was counted at least ten times. The chain joins TRBV9 to TRBJ1-6; 8 bases fit TRBD1. V shed 0 bases and J 8 bases; nucleotides not matched to a gene: 1. The CDR3 covers 14 residues. Looked up from germline, CDR1 is SGDLS and CDR2 is YYNGEE. The CDR3, as DNA: TGTGCCAGCAGCGTAGAGACAGGGGATTCACCCCTCCACTTT. Its translation: CASSVETGDSPLHF.

The chain has TRBV20-1 and TRBJ1-1, with 7 bases that match TRBD1. Germline CDR1 reads DFQATT; CDR2 reads SNEGSKA (reference sequence). CDR3 length: 12 residues. CDR3: CSADRANTEAFF. The CDR3 DNA sequence: TGCAGCGCCGACAGGGCGAACACTGAAGCTTTCTTT.

The V call is TRBV28, the J call TRBJ2-3; TRBD2 matches at 15 bases. The length of the CDR3 is 15 residues. Trimming took 11 bases from V and 2 from J; bases not matched to a gene: 5. The germline CDR1 and CDR2 sequences are MDHEN and SYDVKM. The CDR3, as DNA: TGTGCCGGGGGGACTAGCGGGGGGTCCACAGATACGCAGTATTTT. It codes for CAGGTSGGSTDTQYF.

This clonotype appeared many times. The chain employs TRBV7-9 and TRBJ1-5; D is unresolved. V was clipped by 1 base and J by 4 bases, with 8 bases between them. This CDR3 has 14 amino acids. CDR1 and CDR2 (germline): SEHNR, FQNEAQ (reference sequence). CDR3 region: CASSLGIGNQPQHF. CDR3 DNA: TGTGCCAGCAGCTTAGGTATAGGGAATCAGCCCCAGCATTTT.

This clonotype was counted ten times or more. The V call is TRBV20-1, the J call TRBJ2-7; weak D call: TRBD2 (5 bases). Germline CDR1 reads DFQATT; CDR2 reads SNEGSKA (reference sequence). The CDR3 has 13 residues. The V gene lost 2 bases and the J gene lost 4 bases, with 12 bases spanning the gap. CDR3 in DNA: TGCAGTGCTAGATTGCTAGCTGGGTACGAGCAGTACTTC. Its protein is CSARLLAGYEQYF.

This rearrangement joins TRBV18 to TRBJ1-1; possibly TRBD1 for D (5 bases). Germline V CDR1 and CDR2: KGHSH, LQKENI. The V and J ends lost 2 bases and 10 bases respectively, with 14 bases between them. The length of the CDR3 is 13 residues. The CDR3 coding sequence is TGTGCCAGCTCACCAGGTTCCCAGGGTCGAGCTTTCTTT. Its translation is CASSPGSQGRAFF.

This clonotype was observed at least ten times. The CDR3 region has the DNA TGTGCCAGCACCTCCCCCCGGATGAGATCCGAGGGCTACACCTTC. Translation: CASTSPRMRSEGYTF. V is TRBV28 and J is TRBJ1-2; no firm D call. Germline V gene lookup returns CDR1 MDHEN and CDR2 SYDVKM. Trimming pared 7 bases from V and 8 bases from J, leaving 23 bases between. The CDR3 spans 15 residues.

In its sample, this clonotype was seen many times. The CDR3 sequence is CASSLERRKREQYF. The CDR3, as DNA: TGTGCCAGCAGTTTAGAGCGGAGGAAAAGGGAGCAGTACTTC. V usage is TRBV12-3 or TRBV12-4 and J usage is TRBJ2-7; TRBD2 might be the D (5 bases). The CDR3 runs to 14 residues. Trimming removed 1 base at V and 7 bases at J, with 14 bases between.

In this sample, this clonotype turned up a few times. J is TRBJ1-5 and V is TRBV6-5, with 11 bases fitting TRBD1. The trim removed 0 bases at V and 7 bases at J, leaving 11 bases unmatched. The CDR3 is made up of 18 amino acids. Germline loops: CDR1 MNHEY, CDR2 SVGAGI. The CDR3 coding sequence is TGTGCCAGCAGTTACTCGACCGGGACAGGGGGAAGTCGGCAGCCCCAGCATTTT. Amino acid sequence: CASSYSTGTGGSRQPQHF.

This clonotype was counted ten times or more. This chain uses TRBV20-1 with TRBJ2-1, with 11 bases aligning to TRBD2. CDR3 size: 15 residues. J gave up 1 base and V 6 bases, and 5 bases lay outside the gene matches. Germline-derived CDR1 and CDR2 are DFQATT and SNEGSKA (reference sequence). The CDR3: CSATGLAASYNEQFF. The CDR3, as DNA: TGCAGTGCGACGGGACTAGCGGCTTCCTACAATGAGCAGTTCTTC.

Ten or more counts support this clonotype. The chain carries TRBV29-1 and TRBJ2-1; D perhaps matches TRBD2 (6 bases). Trimming left V 4 bases short and J 4 bases short, with 11 bases between. Per germline, CDR1 SQVTM and CDR2 ANQGSEA. This CDR3 is 13 amino acids long. CDR3 sequence: CSVVLRGYNEQFF. The CDR3 DNA is TGCAGCGTTGTTTTGCGGGGTTACAATGAGCAGTTCTTC.

This clonotype was seen ten or more times. This sequence joins TRBV28 and TRBJ1-4; D ambiguous. The CDR3 totals 13 residues. V lost 6 bases and J 1 base, leaving 6 bases between the germline ends. Germline values: CDR1 MDHEN, CDR2 SYDVKM. The DNA of the CDR3 is TGTGCCAGCAGCCCACAAACTAATGAAAAACTGTTTTTT. Translation gives CASSPQTNEKLFF.

V is TRBV29-1 and J is TRBJ2-7; 14 nucleotides match TRBD2. CDR1 SQVTM and CDR2 ANQGSEA come from the germline V gene. This CDR3 has 18 amino acids. V dropped 6 bases and J dropped 0; count of bases not matched to a gene: 13. In DNA form, the CDR3 reads TGCAGCGTCTGTTTGATCGGGACTAGCGGGAGAGACTCCTACGAGCAGTACTTC. It codes for CSVCLIGTSGRDSYEQYF.

This clonotype was found many times. This chain connects TRBV6-1 to TRBJ2-1; TRBD2 matches 12 bases. With V trimmed by 2 bases and J by 5 bases, 7 bases remained unmatched. Germline CDR1 reads MNHNS; CDR2 reads SASEGT. This CDR3 region has 17 residues. In DNA form, the CDR3 reads TGTGCCAGCAGTGAATGGGCTAGCGGGGGGGAGCACAATGAGCAGTTCTTC. This encodes CASSEWASGGEHNEQFF.

The chain is built from TRBV28 and TRBJ1-2; D is possibly TRBD1 (6 bases). V lost 2 bases to trimming and J lost 4 bases, with 14 bases between them. Germline lookup yields CDR1 MDHEN and CDR2 SYDVKM. This CDR3 has 15 amino acids. CDR3: CASSLAAGTLYGYTF. In nucleotides, the CDR3 is TGTGCCAGCAGTTTAGCCGCCGGGACACTCTATGGCTACACCTTC.

This clonotype was observed many times. The rearrangement links TRBV30 to TRBJ1-5; TRBD1 matches 10 bases. The CDR3 runs 16 residues. Germline V CDR1 and CDR2: GTSNPN, SVGIG (reference sequence). The trim removed 2 bases at V and 5 bases at J, leaving 9 bases unmatched. Here the CDR3 DNA reads TGTGCCTGGAGTTTCTCCGGGACAGGGGTTGATCAGCCCCAGCATTTT. Encoded protein: CAWSFSGTGVDQPQHF.